The 17 T cell receptor beta chains below all came from one sample that was sequenced in a study of shared clonotypes between healthy human individuals (dated by TCRdb to the early 2020s). CD8 naive samples consisted of CD45RO-negative cells that were positively selected for CCR7, yielding a CD45RA+CCR7+ population without TemRA cells. Libraries were constructed by the immunoSEQ multiplex PCR assay. The source is immuneACCESS, and TCRdb retained only in-frame sequences with V and J called. Part of the clones is not carried over; for the studies checked, unresolved V genes explain less than half of this, and the remainder is unexplained. This sample lists roughly 570,000 clones; roughly 98% were detected once. The top ten clones comprise 0.3% to 0.35% of the sample. Sequences were obtained from naive CD8+ T cells sorted from blood. This sample's cell subset or site label indicates: CD45RA+CCR7+. The receptors were gathered from a young man in good health.

CDR3 sequence reads: CSVQPVGGLINEQYF. For the CDR3, the DNA is TGCAGCGTTCAACCGGTGGGAGGGTTGATCAACGAGCAGTACTTC. V usage is TRBV29-1 and J usage is TRBJ2-7; 7 positions match TRBD2. In germline, CDR1 is SQVTM, CDR2 ANQGSEA. The trim removed 5 bases at V and 5 bases at J, leaving 15 bases unmatched. The CDR3 is 15 amino acids.

The chain employs TRBV27 and TRBJ2-7, with a possible D match to TRBD2 (5 bases). The CDR3 consists of 14 residues. Germline V gives CDR1 MNHEY, CDR2 SMNVEV (reference sequence). Trimming cost V 5 bases and J 2 bases, with 13 bases left between them. Here the CDR3 DNA reads TGTGCCAGCAGTGTAACTAGACCAACCTACGAGCAGTACTTC. Translation gives CASSVTRPTYEQYF.

The V gene is TRBV29-1, the J gene TRBJ2-7; no clear D. CDR3 length: 13 residues. Germline V gene sequence: CDR1 SQVTM, CDR2 ANQGSEA. Trimming pared 3 bases from V and 2 bases from J, leaving 11 bases between. The CDR3 DNA is TGCAGCGTTGAGGCGAGATGGACCTACGAGCAGTACTTC. Translation gives CSVEARWTYEQYF.

The chain couples TRBV18 to TRBJ2-3; D is unresolved. The germline gives CDR1 KGHSH, CDR2 LQKENI. This CDR3 spans 13 amino acids. V was pared by 7 bases and J by 2 bases, with 10 bases between. The CDR3 protein is CASLETDTDTQYF. The DNA for the CDR3 is TGTGCCAGCTTGGAGACGGACACAGATACGCAGTATTTT. Full variable domain (remainder filled in from reference TRBV18 and TRBJ2-3): NAGVMQNPRHLVRRRGQEARLRCSPMKGHSHVYWYRQLPEEGLKFMVYLQKENIIDESGMPKERFSAEFPKEGPSILRIQQVVRGDSAAYFCASLETDTDTQYFGPGTRLTVL.

V and J are TRBV7-9 and TRBJ2-7; D not certain. Germline values: CDR1 SEHNR, CDR2 FQNEAQ (reference sequence). V lost 3 bases and J lost 7, with 10 bases in between. The CDR3 contains 12 residues. The CDR3 sequence is CASSFATVEQYF. The CDR3 nucleotides are TGTGCCAGCAGCTTCGCTACGGTGGAGCAGTACTTC.

The genes are TRBV10-1 and TRBJ2-7; D not resolved. This CDR3 spans 13 amino acids. Germline V lookup: CDR1 WNHNN, CDR2 SYGVQD (reference sequence). V lost 2 bases and J 6 bases, leaving 11 bases between the germline ends. Here the CDR3 DNA reads TGCGCCAGCAGTGAGGCCCTACGGAGCGAGCAGTACTTC. It encodes CASSEALRSEQYF.

The chain couples TRBV6-6 to TRBJ2-5, with TRBD1 matching over 7 bases. This CDR3 has 15 residues. The V gene's germline CDR1 is MNHNY and CDR2 SVGAGI (reference sequence). The V gene end was trimmed by 4 bases and the J gene end by 0 bases; junction bases not matched to a gene: 5. The CDR3 coding sequence is TGTGCCAGCAGTTTCCGGGACAGCAACCAAGAGACCCAGTACTTC. Protein: CASSFRDSNQETQYF.

The gene calls are TRBV7-2 and TRBJ2-1, with 10 positions matching TRBD1. The CDR3 is 15 amino acids. The V gene end was trimmed by 5 bases and the J gene end by 8 bases; junction bases not matched to a gene: 9. In germline, CDR1 is SGHTA, CDR2 FQGNSA. In DNA, the CDR3 is TGTGCCAGCAGCCGCTCCGGGACAGGGGAGTATGAGCAGTTCTTC. The encoded protein is CASSRSGTGEYEQFF.

This chain links TRBV7-9 with TRBJ1-2, with 8 bases that match TRBD1. Germline V CDR1 and CDR2: SEHNR, FQNEAQ (reference sequence). V was pared by 0 bases and J by 10 bases, with 13 bases of the junction left unmatched. The CDR3 sequence is 16 residues long. The CDR3, as DNA: TGTGCCAGCAGCTTAGCAGGAGACAGGGGACATGGTGACTACACCTTC. This gives the protein CASSLAGDRGHGDYTF.

The chain combines TRBV7-6 with TRBJ2-1; D may be TRBD1 (5 bases). Trimming removed 2 bases at V and 8 bases at J, with 13 bases between. The CDR3 extends over 14 amino acids. Germline assignment: CDR1 SGHVS and CDR2 FNYEAQ. The CDR3 DNA sequence: TGTGCCAGCAGCTTAACATCAGGGTTGCATGAGCAGTTCTTC. Encoded protein: CASSLTSGLHEQFF.

The J gene is TRBJ2-4, the V gene TRBV7-8; 7 positions match TRBD2. The germline gives CDR1 SGHVS, CDR2 FQNEAQ. CDR3 size: 15 residues. The J segment lost 2 bases and the V segment lost 6 bases, leaving 7 bases of the junction unmatched. CDR3 DNA sequence: TGTGCCAGCAGTCTACCGGGGGGACCCAAAAACATTCAGTACTTC. It yields the protein CASSLPGGPKNIQYF.

The V call is TRBV9, the J call TRBJ2-1, with D perhaps TRBD2 (6 bases). Germline-derived CDR1 and CDR2 are SGDLS and YYNGEE. V shed 1 base and J shed 8 bases, with 13 bases lying between them. This CDR3 is built from 14 residues. The CDR3 sequence is CASSVYGGRDEQFF. CDR3 in DNA: TGTGCCAGCAGCGTATATGGGGGGAGAGATGAGCAGTTCTTC.

This sequence joins TRBV9 and TRBJ2-7; 10 nucleotides agree with TRBD2. The V segment lost 4 bases and the J segment 6 bases; nucleotides outside the gene matches: 7. CDR3 length: 14 residues. Germline V gene sequence: CDR1 SGDLS, CDR2 YYNGEE. The CDR3 here is CASSPSSGRGEQYF. CDR3 nucleotides: TGTGCCAGCAGCCCTTCGAGCGGGAGGGGCGAGCAGTACTTC.

The rearrangement joins TRBV10-3 to TRBJ2-3; 11 bases fit TRBD2. CDR3 length: 16 residues. CDR1 is ENHRY and CDR2 is SYGVKD in the germline V gene. The V gene end was trimmed by 11 bases and the J gene end by 0 bases; junction bases not matched to a gene: 10. The CDR3 protein is CAATLGTSGSTDTQYF. The CDR3 DNA is TGTGCCGCGACACTCGGGACTAGCGGTAGCACAGATACGCAGTATTTT.

The rearrangement joins TRBV6-5 to TRBJ1-2; possible D gene TRBD1, 5 bases. The V gene's germline CDR1 is MNHEY and CDR2 SVGAGI. CDR3 length: 14 residues. V was trimmed by 0 bases and J by 8 bases, leaving 13 bases between them. The CDR3 DNA is TGTGCCAGCAGTTACTCGGGACGCCGGCAAGGCTACACCTTC. Translating gives CASSYSGRRQGYTF.

J is TRBJ1-5 and V is TRBV10-3, with D possibly being TRBD1 (6 bases). The germline V and J ends were trimmed by 4 bases and 6 bases, with 13 bases remaining between them. The CDR3 extends over 14 amino acids. CDR1 is ENHRY, CDR2 SYGVKD, per germline. CDR3 in amino acids: CAISVSGVGQPQHF. CDR3 DNA sequence: TGTGCCATCAGTGTGTCAGGGGTCGGTCAGCCCCAGCATTTT.

V gene TRBV4-1 combines with J gene TRBJ2-2; D gene ambiguous. The V gene lost 0 bases and the J gene lost 4 bases, with 15 bases spanning the gap. Germline CDR1 and CDR2: MGHRA and YSYEKL. This CDR3 has 17 residues. In DNA form, the CDR3 reads TGCGCCAGCAGCCAAGAGTCCCAGACGCTGGGCACCGGGGAGCTGTTTTTT. It specifies CASSQESQTLGTGELFF.